This T cell receptor beta chain was recovered during a study of T cell clonotyping in hematopoietic cell transplantation (dated by TCRdb to the early 2020s). About the investigation overall: A total of 130 or so blood samples were gathered in the study from approximately 32 consecutive transplant recipients along with their related donors. Patients were recruited between September 2015 and January 2017 and followed until September 2020 or death. The study at large found these results: Inverse Simpson Index values from donors and from recipients before transplant predicted broader TCR repertoire diversity after transplant. Just a small fraction of recipient repertoires overlapped with donor repertoires, and more than 95% appeared de novo at the given depth. Recipient TCR diversity fell after transplant, with pathologically expanded clonotypes rising progressively from day 30 to day 180. Sample size was limited, and cells were not sorted, so CD4 and CD8 repertoire contributions could not be separated.

The CDR3, from cysteine to phenylalanine, totals 17 residues. CDR3 DNA is the only sequence kept; it has 51 bases, read in frame from the first base. Trimming costs V 0 bases and J 0 bases, and their ends lie 11 bases apart. CDR1 is given as MGHRA and CDR2 as YSYEKL, both from the germline V gene. The immunoSEQ assay, a bias-controlled multiplex PCR using V- and J-specific primers, was used to amplify TCR beta CDR3 regions from genomic DNA. A second PCR step added a proprietary barcode and Illumina adapter sequences to the CDR3 amplicons. An Illumina MiSeq instrument was used to sequence the CDR3 libraries. The original methods were these. Export and quality control were performed with immunoSEQ Analyzer 3.0, and downstream analyses were performed with R Bioconductor and Immunarch. Only productive rearrangements within the normalized downsampled data set were used in the calculation of repertoire metrics. In the normalized cohort, clonotypes with more than 5 templates were defined as pathologically expanded. Repertoire diversity was measured with the Inverse Simpson Index. CMV-specificity analyses were carried out on the non-normalized data set to capture all clonotypes. This immuneACCESS table, as held by TCRdb, lists in-frame sequences with V and J called but not all clones. Of the missing ones, under half trace to an unresolved V gene in checked studies; the others have no known cause. V and J calls and clone size are as listed in that table; D and trimming were resolved from the DNA. The sample table lists more than 9,500 clones, around 90% of them with a count of one. Together, the top ten hold 0.79% of the sample.

Concerning this clone itself: What this receptor recognizes is not known. No much larger clonotype is one base removed from it; base qualities were not supplied.

For TCR beta sequencing, blood samples came from the related transplant donors. Nuclei Lysis Solution was used to extract genomic DNA from fresh or cryopreserved unfractionated peripheral blood mononuclear cells. The source is a woman in her forties or fifties in good health. Some clones in this sample may be carry-over from other donors' samples. The rearrangement combines TRBV4-1 with TRBJ2-2; the D gene is unclear. The material sequenced was peripheral blood mononuclear cells. The sequenced DNA is TGCGCCAGCAGCCAAGAAGAAGTATTAGCGAACACCGGGGAGCTGTTTTTT. Translated, this is CASSQEEVLANTGELFF.